Detailed here is one T cell receptor beta chain. This clonotype was counted only a few times. Its antigen remains undetermined. No base quality information exists; no much larger clone differs at one position. TCR cDNA was synthesized by 5'RACE template switching, which introduced a universal primer site and unique molecular identifiers. Priming for cDNA synthesis came from both the TCR alpha and TCR beta constant segments. Libraries were amplified in two PCR steps, with sample barcodes and sequencing adapters added in the second step. Sequencing of the libraries was done on either Illumina HiSeq 2500 (2x100 bp) or NovaSeq (2x150 bp). The paper's processing steps were these. MIGEC handled demultiplexing of reads and collapsing into UMI consensus sequences, while MiXCR performed V(D)J alignment. Using edgeR on replicate PBMC samples, clonotypes were called vaccine-responding if FDR was below 0.01 and the log2 fold change was above 5 up to day 15. Each bulk clonotype was labeled CD4 or CD8 based on which sequenced repertoire, CD4 or CD8, contained the clonotype at higher abundance. The raw public reads went through TCRdb reprocessing: fastp at Q25, MiXCR clone calling, in-frame beta chains kept. All rows with the same CDR3 protein become a single entry with the most common DNA and genes. For this entry, the V and J calls and clone size follow TCRdb and not the study's own pipeline. Here the sample has about 550,000 distinct CDR3 sequences; 15% to 20% occur a single time. The top ten hold around an eighth of the sample.

This entry comes from a study of T cells after yellow fever vaccination (dated by TCRdb to the late 2010s). As for the study more broadly: Libraries from fractions with low cell numbers were prepared with the SMART-Seq v4 Ultra Low Input RNA kit. To track T-cell clones before and after primary and booster YFV17D yellow fever vaccination, bulk TCR alpha and beta repertoires were sequenced longitudinally. Two healthy male donors, one aged 18 to 30 and one aged 30 to 40 years, were included in the cohort. Blood was collected at multiple timepoints before and after primary and secondary immunization, and bulk PBMC replicates and cell subsets were isolated.

The full study reports these points: The secondary T-cell response was weaker than the primary response but faster, peaking on day 5 instead of day 15. Most clones expanded after primary vaccination (approximately 97% of CD4 and 88% of CD8) were re-detected after the booster, suggesting that broad memory maintenance occurred. Computational filtering was required because FACS-sorted repertoires could contain abundant contaminating clonotypes from the bulk population. Because the study included only a couple of donors, the extent to which the findings can be generalized is limited. A small fraction of clonotypes showed up in both the CD4 and CD8 compartments, probably as a result of convergent recombination.

Trimming takes 3 bases from V and 4 bases from J, and the germline ends sit 17 bases apart. The CDR3 holds 15 amino acids from the cysteine to the phenylalanine. Kept here is only the CDR3 DNA, which spans 45 bases and is read in frame from base 1. From a lookup of the germline V gene (reference sequence), CDR1 and CDR2 are SGHNT and YYREEE. The treatment or condition label, as the study defines it: live attenuated yellow fever vaccine strain. At each blood-draw timepoint, two biological replicates of bulk PBMCs were obtained. PBMCs were isolated from peripheral blood using a standard Ficoll-Paque protocol. RNA was extracted with TriZol from bulk PBMCs, CD4 and CD8 fractions, and dextramer-positive and dextramer-negative fractions.

The chain is encoded by TRBV5-4 joined to TRBJ2-7; the D gene is perhaps TRBD1, on 6 matching bases. The source of this sequence is a man between 25 and 39 years old who received the YFV17D yellow fever vaccine. The specimen comprised PBMCs, sampled 15 days after the yellow fever booster vaccination. The CDR3: CASSSTAEQGYEQYF. The nucleotide sequence reads as follows: TGTGCCAGCAGCTCGACCGCGGAGCAGGGGTACGAGCAGTACTTC.